This T cell receptor beta chain was obtained from a study of human T cells and chemical hapten exposure. Across the study: The cohort included alopecia areata under or over 50% scalp, totalis and universalis. Small differences in pooled library volume mainly drove the variation in TCR yields per sample. Regarding the study as a whole: High-frequency TCRs, those above 1 in 1000, stayed the same after DPC sensitization.

Time point noted: patch test 2, 6 weeks after DPC sensitization. Noted treatment: therapeutic diphenylcyclopropenone sensitization with weekly scalp DPC. Patients had alopecia, were aged 18 to 70, and were not pregnant. This clonotype was seen at least ten times. Its antigen is as yet unknown. TCRdb re-derived calls from the RACE reads in MiXCR, one entry per CDR3 protein. The repertoire holds about 41,000 distinct CDR3 sequences, with over 3% as singletons. This receptor was identified in a man aged 40-55 years with alopecia areata. Some clones in this sample may be carry-over from other donors' samples. This sample comprised whole blood, obtained in connection with sensitization to the hapten diphenylcyclopropenone (DPC).

DNA of the CDR3: TGCAGTGCTAGAGTGCCGGGGACTAGCGGGTCCGAGGAGCAGTACTTC. Translation gives CSARVPGTSGSEEQYF. The V call is TRBV20-1, the J call TRBJ2-7, with 12 nucleotides matching TRBD2. The V gene end was trimmed by 1 base and the J gene end by 7 bases; junction bases not matched to a gene: 11. The germline CDR1 and CDR2 sequences are DFQATT and SNEGSKA (reference sequence). The CDR3 is made up of 16 amino acids.